Reported below is one T cell receptor beta chain. Its antigen is currently unknown. The data originate from a study of cytomegalovirus exposure and HLA in healthy donors. PCR used 60 Vbeta primers and 13 Jbeta primers. Data came from immunoSEQ multiplex PCR; TCRdb stores just in-frame clones and leaves some out. This repertoire comprises 150,000 to 200,000 clones; its ten largest clones make up 2.1%. CDR3 length: 14 amino acids. Trimming took 6 bases from V and 10 from J; bases not matched to a gene: 11. Germline-derived CDR1 and CDR2 are MNHEY and SMNVEV (reference sequence). Study-level results: As a later analysis showed, a missense DCLRE1C variant was linked to trimming of TCR beta V- and J-genes. Cytomegalovirus association was assigned to some 160 TCR beta chains. Earlier analysis found most TCR beta V segments productive about 87% or about 30% of the time. Reports indicated that the classifier achieved high specificity and sensitivity in diagnosing cytomegalovirus status.

The rearrangement uses TRBV27 and TRBJ1-4; TRBD1 agrees at 7 bases. The sequence came from a man younger than 40 in good health and CMV-seronegative. Sequenced sample: PBMCs. The CDR3 nucleotides read TGTGCCAGCAGAATCCTAAGACAGGGTGGAAAACTGTTTTTT. Its protein product is CASRILRQGGKLFF.